What follows are 25 T cell receptor beta chains derived from one specimen sequenced in a study of blood T cells in healthy people across ages (dated by TCRdb to 2015 to 2017). Receptor libraries were prepared by 5' RACE. These reads were obtained on an Illumina HiSeq 2500. A second PCR of 7 to 11 cycles was performed with a sample-barcoded 5' primer and a J-beta primer mix. TCRdb redid the processing of the public reads, applying fastp at Q25 and MiXCR, and retained in-frame beta chains. One record per CDR3 amino acid sequence lists the most common genes and DNA. Here the sample has over 300,000 distinct CDR3 sequences; about half occur a single time. The ten most abundant clones make up around 49% of the sample. Sequencing used blood. Receptor source: a man between 60 and 75 years old in good health.

The CDR3 region has the DNA TGCGCCAGCAGCCAAGATCTAGGCAGCAAAAACATTCAGTACTTC. Its translation is CASSQDLGSKNIQYF. The genes are TRBV4-3 and TRBJ2-4; D gene uncertain. The germline V gene encodes CDR1 LGHNA and CDR2 YSLEER. The length of the CDR3 is 15 residues. Trimming pared 0 bases from V and 3 bases from J, leaving 9 bases between.

This clonotype was seen many times. The chain recombines TRBV20-1 with TRBJ2-5; a possible D gene is TRBD2 (6 bases). Germline CDR1 and CDR2: DFQATT and SNEGSKA (reference sequence). V was cut by 6 bases and J by 4 bases, with 18 bases left in between. The CDR3 totals 14 residues. The DNA of the CDR3 is TGCAGTGCCCGCGGGGCCCCATCGGGAGAGACCCAGTACTTC. Its protein product is CSARGAPSGETQYF.

This rearrangement joins TRBV5-1 to TRBJ2-7; D call uncertain. The CDR3 covers 15 residues. Trimming removed 4 bases from V and 2 bases from J, with 16 bases in between. The germline V gene encodes CDR1 SGHRS and CDR2 YFSETQ. The CDR3 sequence: CASSTRQNPTYEQYF. CDR3 sequence (DNA): TGCGCCAGCAGCACCAGGCAGAACCCCACCTACGAGCAGTACTTC. The variable domain in full, with the rest retrieved from reference TRBV5-1 and TRBJ2-7, is KAGVTQTPRYLIKTRGQQVTLSCSPISGHRSVSWYQQTPGQGLQFLFEYFSETQRNKGNFPGRFSGRQFSNSRSEMNVSTLELGDSALYLCASSTRQNPTYEQYFGPGTRLTVT.

This clonotype has only a few counts. The V gene is TRBV5-1, the J gene TRBJ2-7; TRBD2 agrees at 13 bases. Trimming removed 2 bases from V and 3 bases from J; junction bases left unmatched: 2. From germline, CDR1 is SGHRS and CDR2 YFSETQ. The CDR3 spans 15 residues. CDR3 nucleotide sequence: TGCGCCAGCAGCTTAAGGACTAGCGGGAGCTACGAGCAGTACTTC. Protein product: CASSLRTSGSYEQYF. Looking up the rest from reference TRBV5-1 and TRBJ2-7 gives the full variable domain: KAGVTQTPRYLIKTRGQQVTLSCSPISGHRSVSWYQQTPGQGLQFLFEYFSETQRNKGNFPGRFSGRQFSNSRSEMNVSTLELGDSALYLCASSLRTSGSYEQYFGPGTRLTVT.

This rearrangement joins TRBV20-1 to TRBJ2-3; no reliable D call. This CDR3 is 12 amino acids long. V was clipped by 3 bases and J by 4 bases, with 8 bases between them. Germline CDR1 DFQATT, CDR2 SNEGSKA (reference sequence). The CDR3 DNA is TGCAGTGCTAGCACCGCATCAGATACGCAGTATTTT. This sequence encodes CSASTASDTQYF.

The CDR3 DNA is TGTGCCAGCAGCGTACAGGGCTACGAGCAGTACTTC. Translation: CASSVQGYEQYF. This sequence joins TRBV6-1 and TRBJ2-7; D possibly corresponds to TRBD1 (6 bases). V lost 6 bases and J 3 bases, leaving 9 bases between the germline ends. CDR3 length: 12 residues. Germline CDR1 and CDR2: MNHNS and SASEGT.

This clonotype was observed a handful of times. The chain links TRBV28 to TRBJ2-1, with TRBD2 matching 9 bases. Looked up from germline, CDR1 is MDHEN and CDR2 is SYDVKM. The CDR3 length is 15 residues. V was pared by 8 bases and J by 7 bases, with 12 bases of the junction left unmatched. In DNA form, the CDR3 reads TGTGCCAGCCTAGCGTGGGGCGGGAGGGGAAATGAGCAGTTCTTC. Its translation: CASLAWGGRGNEQFF.

Only a few counts were recorded for this clonotype. The chain recombines TRBV12-3 or TRBV12-4 with TRBJ2-1; possibly TRBD2 for D (5 bases). The germline V and J ends were trimmed by 1 base and 6 bases, with 7 bases remaining between them. The CDR3 is made up of 13 amino acids. CDR3 bases: TGTGCCAGCAGTTTAGGGACTGGCAATGAGCAGTTCTTC. This encodes CASSLGTGNEQFF.

The V gene is TRBV7-2, the J gene TRBJ2-4; D gene ambiguous. With the DNA end fitting TRBJ2-5 better, the J assignment may be wrong. The V gene's germline CDR1 is SGHTA and CDR2 FQGNSA. This CDR3 has 15 amino acids. The CDR3: CASSLKFLAGETQYF. CDR3 nucleotides: TGTGCCAGCAGCTTAAAGTTCCTGGCCGGGGAGACCCAGTACTTC.

The chain uses TRBV4-1 and TRBJ2-6, with D unresolved. Trimming stripped 0 bases from V and 2 bases from J, with 17 bases between. CDR1 is MGHRA and CDR2 is YSYEKL in the germline V gene. The CDR3 covers 19 residues. CDR3 protein: CASSQDKNPGWPGANVLTF. The CDR3 DNA sequence: TGCGCCAGCAGCCAAGATAAAAACCCCGGGTGGCCTGGGGCCAACGTCCTGACTTTC.

This chain joins TRBV7-8 and TRBJ1-4; TRBD1 agrees at 9 bases. Germline V gene data show CDR1 as SGHVS and CDR2 as FQNEAQ. With 4 bases clipped from V and 7 bases from J, the junction kept 10 bases outside the gene matches. The CDR3 covers 16 residues. Here the CDR3 DNA reads TGTGCCAGCAGCTCAAAACCGGGACAGGGAGGTGAAAAACTGTTTTTT. Translation gives CASSSKPGQGGEKLFF.

The chain combines TRBV10-2 with TRBJ2-5; weak D call: TRBD2 (6 bases). V lost 2 bases and J 7 bases, leaving 11 bases between the germline ends. The germline V gene encodes CDR1 WSHSY and CDR2 SAAADI. CDR3 length: 13 amino acids. As DNA, the CDR3 is TGCGCCAGCAGTGAGCTGATGGGGGGGACCCAGTACTTC. This codes for CASSELMGGTQYF.

This clonotype was recorded only once. The chain joins TRBV10-3 to TRBJ2-1; D remains unclear. The CDR3 is 13 amino acids. V was pared by 6 bases and J by 4 bases, with 10 bases between. Germline-derived CDR1 and CDR2 are ENHRY and SYGVKD. The CDR3 reads CAIRAETYNEQFF. The CDR3 DNA reads TGTGCCATCAGGGCAGAGACTTACAATGAGCAGTTCTTC.

This chain links TRBV6-4 with TRBJ2-5; TRBD1 might be the D (6 bases). CDR3 length: 13 amino acids. Trimming took 4 bases from V and 11 from J, leaving 17 bases between them. From germline, CDR1 is MRHNA and CDR2 SNTAGT. CDR3 sequence (DNA): TGTGCCAGCAGTGTACAGGGCCTCGATGAGCAGTACTTC. Its protein product is CASSVQGLDEQYF.

Points on this clonotype: Just one base apart from a much larger clone, this may be a read error. This rearrangement joins TRBV20-1 to TRBJ2-1; D possibly uses TRBD1 or TRBD2 (7 bases each). Trimming took 6 bases from V and 2 from J, leaving 23 bases between them. The germline CDR1 and CDR2 sequences are DFQATT and SNEGSKA (reference sequence). CDR3 size: 17 residues. Here the CDR3 DNA reads TGCAGTGCGCAGAGAAGGGGGCTAGCGGACCCCTACAATGAGCAGTTCTTC. Amino acid sequence: CSAQRRGLADPYNEQFF.

The chain combines TRBV4-3 with TRBJ2-4; 7 nucleotides match TRBD2. TRBJ2-7 matches the DNA end more closely, so the J call is doubtful. The CDR3 loop spans 18 amino acids. CDR1 is LGHNA and CDR2 is YSLEER in the germline V gene. The CDR3 reads CASSQGVLRGEGIGEQYF. As DNA, the CDR3 is TGCGCCAGCAGCCAAGGGGTTTTGCGCGGGGAGGGCATCGGCGAGCAGTACTTC.

This chain connects TRBV5-1 to TRBJ2-3, with 8 nucleotides matching TRBD1. Trimming at V came to 5 bases and at J to 3 bases, leaving 8 bases not matched to a gene. In germline, CDR1 is SGHRS, CDR2 YFSETQ. This CDR3 is 15 amino acids long. The CDR3 DNA reads as TGCGCCAGCAGGGGCCGACAGGGGAAAACAGATACGCAGTATTTT. It specifies CASRGRQGKTDTQYF.

CDR3 bases: TGTGCCAGCAGCGCGACAGGGAACCAAGAGACCCAGTACTTC. This encodes CASSATGNQETQYF. J is TRBJ2-5 and V is TRBV2, with 7 bases identical to TRBD1. Germline V gene sequence: CDR1 SNHLY, CDR2 FYNNEI. Trimming at V came to 6 bases and at J to 0 bases, leaving 4 bases not matched to a gene. There are 14 residues in the CDR3.

Worth noting for this clonotype: A read error is possible here, since a much larger clone lies one base away. The chain is built from TRBV5-5 and TRBJ1-4; no definite D call. The CDR3 covers 14 residues. Trimming pared 4 bases from V and 4 bases from J, leaving 11 bases between. From germline, CDR1 is SGHKS and CDR2 YYEKEE (reference sequence). CDR3 in amino acids: CASSVAVLNEKLFF. As DNA, the CDR3 is TGTGCCAGCAGCGTGGCGGTTCTTAATGAAAAACTGTTTTTT. Full variable domain (rest looked up from reference TRBV5-5 and TRBJ1-4): DAGVTQSPTHLIKTRGQQVTLRCSPISGHKSVSWYQQVLGQGPQFIFQYYEKEERGRGNFPDRFSARQFPNYSSELNVNALLLGDSALYLCASSVAVLNEKLFFGSGTQLSVL.

For this clonotype: A much larger clone differs from this one at a single base, so this may be a read error. The rearrangement links TRBV20-1 to TRBJ2-5, with D unresolved. This CDR3 has 11 residues. Trimming removed 3 bases at V and 6 bases at J, with 8 bases between. Germline CDR1 DFQATT, CDR2 SNEGSKA (reference sequence). The CDR3 nucleotides are TGCAGTGCTAGGAAAGGGAAGACCCAGTACTTC. Amino acids: CSARKGKTQYF.

This clonotype was detected only a few times. The chain uses TRBV13 and TRBJ2-2; TRBD2 is a possible D gene (6 bases). CDR1 and CDR2 (germline): PRHDT, FYEKMQ (reference sequence). Between the trimmed V and J ends, which lost 4 bases and 0 bases, there was a span of 9 bases. This CDR3 has 15 amino acids. The CDR3 coding sequence is TGTGCCAGCAGCTCCGGGGGTGCGAACACCGGGGAGCTGTTTTTT. Its translation: CASSSGGANTGELFF.

Ten or more counts support this clonotype. The chain uses TRBV9 and TRBJ1-5; 10 bases align to TRBD1. The CDR3 is 16 amino acids. V dropped 0 bases and J dropped 8; count of bases not matched to a gene: 8. CDR1 and CDR2 (germline): SGDLS, YYNGEE. The CDR3 here is CASSVGPDRGREPQHF. In nucleotides, the CDR3 is TGTGCCAGCAGCGTAGGCCCCGACAGGGGGCGTGAGCCCCAGCATTTT. Based on the CDR3 plus reference TRBV9 and TRBJ1-5, the full variable domain is DSGVTQTPKHLITATGQRVTLRCSPRSGDLSVYWYQQSLDQGLQFLIQYYNGEERAKGNILERFSAQQFPDLHSELNLSSLELGDSALYFCASSVGPDRGREPQHFGDGTRLSIL.

The chain recombines TRBV7-9 with TRBJ2-3; D not certain. Germline values: CDR1 SEHNR, CDR2 FQNEAQ (reference sequence). The CDR3 spans 14 residues. Trimming stripped 0 bases from V and 2 bases from J, with 6 bases between. The CDR3: CASSLAWATDTQYF. The DNA for the CDR3 is TGTGCCAGCAGCTTAGCTTGGGCCACAGATACGCAGTATTTT.

The sample holds a few counts of this clonotype. The chain joins TRBV3-1 to TRBJ2-5; D remains ambiguous. The J call may be wrong; the DNA end is better matched by TRBJ2-7. There are 11 residues in the CDR3. From germline, CDR1 is LGHDT and CDR2 YNNKEL (reference sequence). The CDR3 sequence is CASSQDIEQYF. The CDR3 DNA sequence: TGTGCCAGCAGCCAAGATATCGAGCAGTACTTC.

In the case of this clonotype: At one of its ends the junction is not consistent with the germline gene, which may arise from a read error. The chain joins TRBV24-1 to TRBJ2-5, with a possible D match to TRBD2 (6 bases). The CDR3 runs to 16 residues. CDR1 KGHDR and CDR2 SFDVKD come from the germline V gene. CDR3 region: CAASDPLGGAGETQYF. Written as DNA, the CDR3 is TGTGCCGCCAGTGATCCCCTCGGGGGAGCAGGGGAGACCCAGTACTTC.